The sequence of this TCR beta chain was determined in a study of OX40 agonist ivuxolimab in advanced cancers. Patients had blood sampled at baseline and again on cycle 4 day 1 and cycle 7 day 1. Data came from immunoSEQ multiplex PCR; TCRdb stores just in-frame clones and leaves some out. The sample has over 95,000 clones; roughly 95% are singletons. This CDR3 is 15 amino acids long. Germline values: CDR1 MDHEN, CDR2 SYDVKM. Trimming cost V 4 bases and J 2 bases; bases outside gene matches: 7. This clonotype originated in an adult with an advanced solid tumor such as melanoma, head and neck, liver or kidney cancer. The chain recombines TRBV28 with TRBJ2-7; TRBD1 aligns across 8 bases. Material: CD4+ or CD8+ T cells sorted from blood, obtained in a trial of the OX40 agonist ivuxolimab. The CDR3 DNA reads TGTGCCAGCAGTTCTAGGGACAGGAGTACCTACGAGCAGTACTTC. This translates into CASSSRDRSTYEQYF. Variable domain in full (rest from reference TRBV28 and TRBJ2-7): DVKVTQSSRYLVKRTGEKVFLECVQDMDHENMFWYRQDPGLGLRLIYFSYDVKMKEKGDIPEGYSVSREKKERFSLILESASTNQTSMYLCASSSRDRSTYEQYFGPGTRLTVT.